Presented here are 19 T cell receptor beta chains from one specimen sequenced in a study of blood T cell repertoires in COVID-19. TCRdb's table, derived via immunoSEQ multiplex PCR, lists solely in-frame clones and lacks some. This sample has 200,000 to 250,000 clones, with about 88% found just once. The sample was peripheral blood. All receptors come from a woman aged 55 to 70 with acute or convalescent COVID-19.

The gene calls are TRBV4-3 and TRBJ2-7, with D perhaps matching TRBD2 (5 bases). The length of the CDR3 is 15 residues. Per germline, CDR1 LGHNA and CDR2 YSLEER. The ends were cut back, 0 bases at V and 3 bases at J, with 12 bases in the middle. The CDR3 bases are TGCGCCAGCAGCCAAGAACTCCGGGGTTACTACGAGCAGTACTTC. Its translation: CASSQELRGYYEQYF.

This clone was picked up a small number of times. This chain connects TRBV6-5 to TRBJ2-1; 9 bases match TRBD2. The germline gives CDR1 MNHEY, CDR2 SVGAGI. With 7 bases clipped from V and 4 bases from J, the junction kept 8 bases outside the gene matches. This CDR3 is 15 amino acids long. CDR3 amino acids: CASKLRGGVYNEQFF. The CDR3 nucleotides are TGTGCCAGCAAGTTGCGGGGGGGCGTATACAATGAGCAGTTCTTC.

The CDR3 spells CATSRDIQVSYGYTF. The DNA for the CDR3 is TGTGCCACCAGCAGAGACATACAGGTTTCATATGGCTACACCTTC. This chain links TRBV15 with TRBJ1-2, with D perhaps matching TRBD1 (5 bases). Per germline, CDR1 LNHNV and CDR2 YYDKDF (reference sequence). This CDR3 comprises 15 residues. V lost 0 bases, J lost 5 bases, and 13 bases lay in between.

The rearrangement uses TRBV19 and TRBJ1-1; 7 bases line up with TRBD1. Germline CDR1 and CDR2: LNHDA and SQIVND (reference sequence). With 6 bases clipped from V and 4 bases from J, the junction kept 5 bases outside the gene matches. The CDR3 is 13 residues long. CDR3 amino acids: CASRLQGLTEAFF. For the CDR3, the DNA is TGTGCCAGTAGGTTACAGGGGCTCACTGAAGCTTTCTTT.

The rearrangement links TRBV5-5 to TRBJ1-5; 9 bases are a match to TRBD1. V shed 2 bases and J 7 bases; nucleotides not matched to a gene: 10. CDR1 SGHKS and CDR2 YYEKEE come from the germline V gene (reference sequence). CDR3 length: 16 residues. CDR3 DNA: TGTGCCAGCAGCTTTCAACCCACAGGGGGCTTCCAGCCCCAGCATTTT. It encodes CASSFQPTGGFQPQHF.

The gene calls are TRBV18 and TRBJ2-7; D unresolved. Germline loops: CDR1 KGHSH, CDR2 LQKENI. This CDR3 contains 12 residues. V lost 4 bases to trimming and J lost 4 bases, with 8 bases between them. CDR3 sequence: CASSLDTYEQYF. CDR3 nucleotide sequence: TGTGCCAGCTCACTCGACACGTACGAGCAGTACTTC.

This clone has a single count. The chain employs TRBV19 and TRBJ1-2; 7 bases are a match to TRBD1. The V gene end was trimmed by 5 bases and the J gene end by 2 bases; junction bases not matched to a gene: 5. This CDR3 region has 14 residues. CDR1 is LNHDA and CDR2 is SQIVND in the germline V gene (reference sequence). CDR3 bases: TGTGCCAGTAGTGTGTCGGGACAGAACTATGGCTACACCTTC. Translation: CASSVSGQNYGYTF. Filled out from reference TRBV19 and TRBJ1-2, the complete variable domain reads DGGITQSPKYLFRKEGQNVTLSCEQNLNHDAMYWYRQDPGQGLRLIYYSQIVNDFQKGDIAEGYSVSREKKESFPLTVTSAQKNPTAFYLCASSVSGQNYGYTFGSGTRLTVV.

The chain has TRBV18 and TRBJ1-6; D is unclear. Germline V CDR1 and CDR2: KGHSH, LQKENI. V lost 4 bases and J lost 0, with 16 bases in between. This CDR3 comprises 18 residues. CDR3 sequence (DNA): TGTGCCAGCTCACTCCAGCGGCCGGTGAGCTCCTATAATTCACCCCTCCACTTT. It is translated as CASSLQRPVSSYNSPLHF.

This clone is a singleton in its sample. The rearrangement uses TRBV9 and TRBJ2-2, with 8 bases identical to TRBD1. Germline values: CDR1 SGDLS, CDR2 YYNGEE. CDR3 length: 16 amino acids. Losses at the gene ends were 3 bases for V and 4 bases for J; bases not matched to a gene: 8. The CDR3 coding sequence is TGTGCCAGCAGCGGCCCAGGGGGCTCAGGCACCGGGGAGCTGTTTTTT. It yields the protein CASSGPGGSGTGELFF.

Here the CDR3 DNA reads TGTGCCAGCAGCTTAGTTGCACTAGCGGGAGGGCCGTCCTACAATGAGCAGTTCTTC. Translating gives CASSLVALAGGPSYNEQFF. The chain has TRBV7-2 and TRBJ2-1, with TRBD2 matching over 13 bases. V shed 1 base and J 1 base; nucleotides not matched to a gene: 7. Germline V gene data show CDR1 as SGHTA and CDR2 as FQGNSA. CDR3 length equals 19 residues.

The chain joins TRBV3-1 (or the pseudogene TRBV3-2) to TRBJ1-1; tentative D call: TRBD1 (5 bases). The germline V gene has CDR1 LGHDT and CDR2 YNNKEL (reference sequence). Trimming stripped 0 bases from V and 1 base from J, with 15 bases between. The CDR3 is 17 amino acids. The CDR3 nucleotides are TGTGCCAGCAGCCAAGAGGCAGGGTTTACAAAGAACACTGAAGCTTTCTTT. This codes for CASSQEAGFTKNTEAFF.

This clone was seen a handful of times. The chain couples TRBV3-1 (or the pseudogene TRBV3-2) to TRBJ2-7; no clear D. V gave up 0 bases and J gave up 2 bases, with 11 bases separating them. Germline lookup yields CDR1 LGHDT and CDR2 YNNKEL (reference sequence). The CDR3 has 15 residues. The DNA of the CDR3 is TGTGCCAGCAGCCAAGATCTCAGTGGTACCTACGAGCAGTACTTC. This codes for CASSQDLSGTYEQYF.

This chain links TRBV19 with TRBJ2-2; 9 bases agree with TRBD2. This CDR3 is built from 16 residues. CDR1 is LNHDA and CDR2 is SQIVND in the germline V gene (reference sequence). V lost 7 bases, J lost 5 bases, and 11 bases stayed unmatched. The CDR3 DNA is TGTGCCAGTACCTATCGGCCTAGCGGGACGACCGGGGAGCTGTTTTTT. This translates into CASTYRPSGTTGELFF.

The V and J genes are TRBV6-5 and TRBJ2-5, with a tentative D call TRBD2 (8 bases). Germline V gene lookup returns CDR1 MNHEY and CDR2 SVGAGI. The CDR3 loop spans 15 amino acids. Deletions cut 6 bases from V and 2 bases from J, with 16 bases between. CDR3 nucleotide sequence: TGTGCCAGCAGCGCGACAGGGACTAGTCAAGAGACCCAGTACTTC. Translation gives CASSATGTSQETQYF.

The chain couples TRBV24-1 to TRBJ2-7, with a tentative D call TRBD1 (5 bases). V lost 1 base to trimming and J lost 1 base, with 19 bases between them. The CDR3 runs to 18 residues. CDR1 and CDR2 from the germline V gene are KGHDR and SFDVKD. The DNA of the CDR3 is TGTGCCACCAGTGATTTCGGCCGTCTGGACATCGGATCCTACGAGCAGTACTTC. This encodes CATSDFGRLDIGSYEQYF.

This chain joins TRBV14 and TRBJ2-1, with 11 positions matching TRBD2. Per germline, CDR1 SGHDN and CDR2 FVKESK. The CDR3 covers 17 residues. Unmatched junction bases numbered 10, after V lost 4 bases and J lost 5 bases. The CDR3 reads CASSRRSGTSGNNEQFF. DNA of the CDR3: TGTGCCAGCAGCCGAAGGAGTGGGACTAGCGGTAACAATGAGCAGTTCTTC.

V usage is TRBV7-3 and J usage is TRBJ1-1, with D unclear. In germline, CDR1 is SGHTA, CDR2 FQGTGA. The germline V and J ends were trimmed by 3 bases and 5 bases, with 10 bases remaining between them. There are 13 residues in the CDR3. This CDR3 reads CASSFGGVTEAFF. The CDR3 region has the DNA TGTGCCAGCAGCTTTGGCGGGGTGACTGAAGCTTTCTTT.

CDR3 region: CASSPTHGLQIVGGYTF. The CDR3 region has the DNA TGTGCCAGCAGCCCCACCCACGGACTCCAGATAGTAGGTGGCTACACCTTC. The genes are TRBV14 and TRBJ1-2; no reliable D call. Per germline, CDR1 SGHDN and CDR2 FVKESK. Trimming took 4 bases from V and 7 from J, leaving 25 bases between them. The CDR3 sequence is 17 residues long.

The chain has TRBV6-5 and TRBJ2-5; no reliable D call. The germline CDR1 and CDR2 sequences are MNHEY and SVGAGI. Deletions cut 0 bases from V and 1 base from J, with 12 bases between. The CDR3 is made up of 16 amino acids. DNA of the CDR3: TGTGCCAGCAGTTACTCTCCCGCGAGGCCCCAAGAGACCCAGTACTTC. It yields the protein CASSYSPARPQETQYF.